This is a list of T cell receptor beta chains from one sample in a study of blood T cell repertoires in COVID-19. The repertoire was sequenced with immunoSEQ multiplex PCR; TCRdb's copy has only in-frame clones and lacks some. Of about 220,000 clones in the sample, approximately 83% were seen once. Sequencing was performed on PBMCs or T cells enriched from blood (not recorded which). The source of these receptors is a woman aged 45-60 years who had been exposed to COVID-19. CDR3s include the opening cysteine and the closing phenylalanine or tryptophan. The order of the fields is D gene, V gene, J gene, clone size, CDR3 DNA, CDR3 protein. The D gene is left open where the match is weak. Size is stated for part of the rows, as once, few or many counts, or as a class when the clone is expanded.

d_gene: TRBD1; v_gene: TRBV27; j_gene: TRBJ2-1; abundance: .; CDR3nt: TGTGCCAGCAGTTTCCAAACCGGGCTCACAGGGGGTCTGCAGTTCTTC; CDR3aa: CASSFQTGLTGGLQFF
d_gene: .; v_gene: TRBV4-1; j_gene: TRBJ1-1; abundance: .; CDR3nt: TGCGCCAGCAGCCAAGGGACGGGGAGGACTGAAGCTTTCTTT; CDR3aa: CASSQGTGRTEAFF
d_gene: TRBD1; v_gene: TRBV5-1; j_gene: TRBJ1-3; abundance: .; CDR3nt: TGCGCCAGCAGCTTGGAGGACAGGGGAAACACCATATATTTT; CDR3aa: CASSLEDRGNTIYF
d_gene: TRBD2; v_gene: TRBV7-2; j_gene: TRBJ2-1; abundance: .; CDR3nt: TGTGCCAGCAGCTTAGCAGCGGGGGCACCGGAAGCGTTCTTC; CDR3aa: CASSLAAGAPEAFF
d_gene: TRBD2; v_gene: TRBV5-1; j_gene: TRBJ2-1; abundance: .; CDR3nt: TGCGCCAGCAGCCTCTTAGCGGGCTCCTACAATGAGCAGTTCTTC; CDR3aa: CASSLLAGSYNEQFF
d_gene: .; v_gene: TRBV10-1; j_gene: TRBJ2-7; abundance: .; CDR3nt: TGCGCCAGCAGTGAGAGTCGTGGGGGACTCCAGTACGAGCAGTACTTC; CDR3aa: CASSESRGGLQYEQYF
d_gene: .; v_gene: TRBV25-1; j_gene: TRBJ2-1; abundance: .; CDR3nt: TGTGCCAGCAGTGAAGGAGATGAGCAGTTCTTC; CDR3aa: CASSEGDEQFF
d_gene: .; v_gene: TRBV5-1; j_gene: TRBJ1-2; abundance: .; CDR3nt: TGCGCCAGCAGCTTGACAGTTGGCGTTTCCTATGGCTACACCTTC; CDR3aa: CASSLTVGVSYGYTF
d_gene: TRBD1; v_gene: TRBV10-3; j_gene: TRBJ2-1; abundance: .; CDR3nt: TGTGCCATCAGTGACTCGACGACAGGGTCGAATGAGCAGTTCTTC; CDR3aa: CAISDSTTGSNEQFF
d_gene: .; v_gene: TRBV6-5; j_gene: TRBJ1-5; abundance: .; CDR3nt: TGTGCCAGCATGGGAGCGACCTGGGCCCAGCATTTT; CDR3aa: CASMGATWAQHF
d_gene: .; v_gene: TRBV12-3/TRBV12-4; j_gene: TRBJ1-3; abundance: .; CDR3nt: TGTGCCAGCGAACGGGACTCTGGAAACACCATATATTTT; CDR3aa: CASERDSGNTIYF
d_gene: TRBD1; v_gene: TRBV5-1; j_gene: TRBJ1-1; abundance: .; CDR3nt: TGCGCCAGCAGCTTCCAGACAGGGGGATTGGATACTGAAGCTTTCTTT; CDR3aa: CASSFQTGGLDTEAFF
d_gene: .; v_gene: TRBV18; j_gene: TRBJ1-1; abundance: once; CDR3nt: TGTGCCAGCTCACCGAGCGGGGGAGGGGCTGAAGCTTTCTTT; CDR3aa: CASSPSGGGAEAFF
d_gene: TRBD1; v_gene: TRBV5-1; j_gene: TRBJ1-1; abundance: .; CDR3nt: TGCGCCAGCAGCCACGGACAGGGCAAGGCCGAAGCTTTCTTT; CDR3aa: CASSHGQGKAEAFF
d_gene: .; v_gene: TRBV5-4; j_gene: TRBJ1-2; abundance: .; CDR3nt: TGTGCCAGCAGCTTGCCCGGAGGGGACCGTTATGGCTACACCTTC; CDR3aa: CASSLPGGDRYGYTF
d_gene: TRBD1; v_gene: TRBV28; j_gene: TRBJ1-6; abundance: .; CDR3nt: TGTGCCAGCAGCTCCGGACAGGGAGGTCTCGATTCACCCCTCCACTTT; CDR3aa: CASSSGQGGLDSPLHF
d_gene: TRBD1; v_gene: TRBV30; j_gene: TRBJ1-1; abundance: .; CDR3nt: TGTGCCTTGACAGGGGGCATCTCGAACACTGAAGCTTTCTTT; CDR3aa: CALTGGISNTEAFF
d_gene: .; v_gene: TRBV7-9; j_gene: TRBJ1-3; abundance: .; CDR3nt: TGTGCCAGCAGTACCGGACAGCTCTCTGGAAACACCATATATTTT; CDR3aa: CASSTGQLSGNTIYF
d_gene: .; v_gene: TRBV7-9; j_gene: TRBJ1-2; abundance: .; CDR3nt: TGTGCCAGCAGCCTAAGCACTAACTATGGCTACACCTTC; CDR3aa: CASSLSTNYGYTF
d_gene: .; v_gene: TRBV9; j_gene: TRBJ2-7; abundance: .; CDR3nt: TGTGCCAGCAGCGTAGGACTACTTCACGAGCAGTACTTC; CDR3aa: CASSVGLLHEQYF
d_gene: .; v_gene: TRBV5-6; j_gene: TRBJ1-4; abundance: .; CDR3nt: TGTGCCAGCAAGAGGGAGGGAGGTGAAAAACTGTTTTTT; CDR3aa: CASKREGGEKLFF
d_gene: TRBD1; v_gene: TRBV24-1; j_gene: TRBJ2-5; abundance: .; CDR3nt: TGTGCCACCAGTGACATGGGACAGGGAGGGGAGACCCAGTACTTC; CDR3aa: CATSDMGQGGETQYF
d_gene: .; v_gene: TRBV2; j_gene: TRBJ1-4; abundance: .; CDR3nt: TGTGCCAGCACTGAGTGGGGGGCAACTAATGAAAAACTGTTTTTT; CDR3aa: CASTEWGATNEKLFF
d_gene: .; v_gene: TRBV11-1; j_gene: TRBJ2-5; abundance: .; CDR3nt: TGTGCCAGCACCAATGGGGGGGGGCCCGGGGAGACCCAGTACTTC; CDR3aa: CASTNGGGPGETQYF
d_gene: .; v_gene: TRBV12-5; j_gene: TRBJ1-1; abundance: .; CDR3nt: TGTGCTAGTGGTATCGATGTGCCAGGGGCGCCCACTGAAGCTTTCTTT; CDR3aa: CASGIDVPGAPTEAFF
d_gene: .; v_gene: TRBV19; j_gene: TRBJ2-3; abundance: .; CDR3nt: TGTGCCAGCAGTCGTCGACGTTCTAACGGGGTGGTCACAGATACGCAGTATTTT; CDR3aa: CASSRRRSNGVVTDTQYF
d_gene: .; v_gene: TRBV12-3/TRBV12-4; j_gene: TRBJ2-1; abundance: .; CDR3nt: TGTGCCAGCAGACTAAGCGCGGAGCAGTTCTTC; CDR3aa: CASRLSAEQFF
d_gene: .; v_gene: TRBV11-2; j_gene: TRBJ2-1; abundance: .; CDR3nt: TGTGCCAGCAGCTTAGATCAGGTCTACAATGAGCAGTTCTTC; CDR3aa: CASSLDQVYNEQFF
d_gene: .; v_gene: TRBV27; j_gene: TRBJ2-2; abundance: .; CDR3nt: TGTGCCAGCAGTTTCCAGTCGGTGAGGGGGAACGGGGAGCTGTTTTTT; CDR3aa: CASSFQSVRGNGELFF
d_gene: .; v_gene: TRBV12-5; j_gene: TRBJ1-5; abundance: .; CDR3nt: TGTGCTAGTGGTTTGTACAGAACAGGGTCGGTTAATCAGCCCCAGCATTTT; CDR3aa: CASGLYRTGSVNQPQHF
d_gene: TRBD1; v_gene: TRBV5-1; j_gene: TRBJ2-1; abundance: .; CDR3nt: TGCGCCAGTCGCGCGCCGGGACAGGGGTACAATGAGCAGTTCTTC; CDR3aa: CASRAPGQGYNEQFF
d_gene: .; v_gene: TRBV6-5; j_gene: TRBJ2-7; abundance: .; CDR3nt: TGTGCCATTGGGGACAACTCCTACGAGCAGTACTTC; CDR3aa: CAIGDNSYEQYF
d_gene: TRBD2; v_gene: TRBV7-2; j_gene: TRBJ2-7; abundance: .; CDR3nt: TGTGCCAGCAGCTTAGGGGGGTCTAGCGGGGGCTCGACCCTCTACGAGCAGTACTTC; CDR3aa: CASSLGGSSGGSTLYEQYF
d_gene: .; v_gene: TRBV2; j_gene: TRBJ1-5; abundance: .; CDR3nt: TGTGCCATATTTAGGACCGGGGGGGGGCCCCAGCATTTT; CDR3aa: CAIFRTGGGPQHF
d_gene: TRBD2; v_gene: TRBV4-2; j_gene: TRBJ2-5; abundance: .; CDR3nt: TGTGCCAGCAGCCAACAGGTAGCGGGAGTCCGGGCCCAGTACTTC; CDR3aa: CASSQQVAGVRAQYF
d_gene: .; v_gene: TRBV3-1/TRBV3-2; j_gene: TRBJ1-1; abundance: .; CDR3nt: TGTGCCAGCAGCCTAGATCGGGGAAGAGCTTTCTTT; CDR3aa: CASSLDRGRAFF
d_gene: .; v_gene: TRBV5-1; j_gene: TRBJ2-3; abundance: .; CDR3nt: TGCGCCAGCAGCTTGGCGGTCACAGATACGCAGTATTTT; CDR3aa: CASSLAVTDTQYF
d_gene: .; v_gene: TRBV6-1; j_gene: TRBJ2-4; abundance: .; CDR3nt: TGTGCCAGCAGTGACGTACGGGACCCACAGGGGAGGAACATTCAGTACTTC; CDR3aa: CASSDVRDPQGRNIQYF